This is a list of T cell receptor beta chains from one sample in a study of T-cell reconstitution after alpha-beta-depleted transplantation in children. TCRdb processed the PCR reads anew with MiXCR; each CDR3 protein has one entry. This table has about 210,000 distinct CDR3 sequences, approximately 19% appearing once. The specimen comprised PBMCs, mostly from graft donor cells, sampled 360 days after TCRalphabeta/CD19-depleted stem cell transplant. The receptors shown here come from a male patient between 2 and 15 years old who had a stem cell transplant for acute lymphoblastic leukemia, so the T cells may come from the graft donor. The CDR3 runs from the conserved cysteine through the conserved F or W. The order of the fields is CDR3 protein, CDR3 DNA, D gene, clone size, J gene, V gene. A D gene is named only where the DNA matches it firmly. Clone size appears in some rows only: once, few, many, or a class for an expanded clone.

cdr3_aa: CASSLVGGGAADTQYF
cdr3_nt: TGTGCCAGCAGCTTGGTGGGCGGGGGGGCCGCAGATACGCAGTATTTT
d_call: TRBD2
clone_size: many
j_call: TRBJ2-3
v_call: TRBV5-4

cdr3_aa: CASSQPTGEAFF
cdr3_nt: TGTGCCAGCAGCCAACCCACGGGTGAAGCTTTCTTT
d_call: .
clone_size: .
j_call: TRBJ1-1
v_call: TRBV12-3/TRBV12-4

cdr3_aa: CASSLSGYGGNQPQHF
cdr3_nt: TGTGCCAGCAGCTTATCCGGGTACGGGGGTAATCAGCCCCAGCATTTT
d_call: .
clone_size: .
j_call: TRBJ1-5
v_call: TRBV7-8

cdr3_aa: CASSPRQGANNEQFF
cdr3_nt: TGTGCCAGCAGTCCTCGACAGGGGGCAAACAATGAGCAGTTCTTC
d_call: TRBD1
clone_size: .
j_call: TRBJ2-1
v_call: TRBV12-3/TRBV12-4

cdr3_aa: CASSTYRGPYSPLHF
cdr3_nt: TGTGCCAGCAGTACCTATAGGGGGCCCTATTCACCCCTCCACTTT
d_call: TRBD1
clone_size: many
j_call: TRBJ1-6
v_call: TRBV12-3/TRBV12-4

cdr3_aa: CASGRGGSTDTQYF
cdr3_nt: TGTGCTAGTGGTCGGGGCGGTAGCACAGATACGCAGTATTTT
d_call: .
clone_size: .
j_call: TRBJ2-3
v_call: TRBV12-5

cdr3_aa: CASSQVPVMGSETQYF
cdr3_nt: TGTGCCAGCAGCCAAGTTCCAGTTATGGGATCAGAGACCCAGTACTTC
d_call: .
clone_size: many
j_call: TRBJ2-5
v_call: TRBV3-1

cdr3_aa: CASSPDVWGANEQFF
cdr3_nt: TGCGCCAGCAGCCCGGACGTATGGGGGGCCAATGAGCAGTTCTTC
d_call: .
clone_size: .
j_call: TRBJ2-1
v_call: TRBV5-1

cdr3_aa: CASSPIHSIYEQYF
cdr3_nt: TGTGCCAGCAGCCCGATACACTCTATATACGAGCAGTACTTC
d_call: .
clone_size: .
j_call: TRBJ2-7
v_call: TRBV7-8

cdr3_aa: CASSLRGGGDEQFF
cdr3_nt: TGTGCCAGCAGTTTAAGGGGGGGCGGCGATGAGCAGTTCTTC
d_call: .
clone_size: .
j_call: TRBJ2-1
v_call: TRBV27

cdr3_aa: CAISKESSYNEQFF
cdr3_nt: TGTGCCATCAGCAAGGAGAGCTCCTACAATGAGCAGTTCTTC
d_call: .
clone_size: .
j_call: TRBJ2-1
v_call: TRBV10-3

cdr3_aa: CAWSDRAYEQYF
cdr3_nt: TGTGCCTGGAGTGACCGGGCCTACGAGCAGTACTTC
d_call: .
clone_size: few
j_call: TRBJ2-7
v_call: TRBV30

cdr3_aa: CASSLTTGLSSYEQYF
cdr3_nt: TGCGCCAGCAGCCTAACGACAGGGTTGAGCTCCTACGAGCAGTACTTC
d_call: TRBD1
clone_size: .
j_call: TRBJ2-7
v_call: TRBV5-1

cdr3_aa: CASSSLTSGGYEQYF
cdr3_nt: TGTGCCAGCAGTTCACTTACTAGCGGGGGGTACGAGCAGTACTTC
d_call: TRBD2
clone_size: .
j_call: TRBJ2-7
v_call: TRBV12-3/TRBV12-4

cdr3_aa: CSARDTASYNQPQHF
cdr3_nt: TGCAGTGCTAGAGATACAGCGAGCTACAATCAGCCCCAGCATTTT
d_call: .
clone_size: .
j_call: TRBJ1-5
v_call: TRBV20-1

cdr3_aa: CATSSRTPMNEQFF
cdr3_nt: TGTGCCACCAGTTCTAGGACCCCCATGAATGAGCAGTTCTTC
d_call: .
clone_size: .
j_call: TRBJ2-1
v_call: TRBV6-5

cdr3_aa: CSASVVAGGNTEAFF
cdr3_nt: TGCAGTGCTAGTGTGGTGGCAGGGGGCAACACTGAAGCTTTCTTT
d_call: TRBD1
clone_size: few
j_call: TRBJ1-1
v_call: TRBV20-1

cdr3_aa: CASSQGGLGGTHEQFF
cdr3_nt: TGCGCCAGCAGCCAAGGAGGACTAGGAGGTACCCATGAGCAGTTCTTC
d_call: TRBD2
clone_size: .
j_call: TRBJ2-1
v_call: TRBV4-3

cdr3_aa: CASSPGTAGNTIYF
cdr3_nt: TGTGCCAGCAGCCCCGGGACAGCAGGAAACACCATATATTTT
d_call: TRBD1
clone_size: many
j_call: TRBJ1-3
v_call: TRBV5-8

cdr3_aa: CASSLAGLITDQPQHF
cdr3_nt: TGTGCCAGCAGCCTTGCGGGTCTTATTACGGATCAGCCCCAGCATTTT
d_call: .
clone_size: .
j_call: TRBJ1-5
v_call: TRBV7-8

cdr3_aa: CSVENTGELFF
cdr3_nt: TGCAGCGTTGAAAATACCGGGGAGCTGTTTTTT
d_call: .
clone_size: many
j_call: TRBJ2-2
v_call: TRBV29-1

cdr3_aa: CASRDDRGQDEKLFF
cdr3_nt: TGTGCCAGCAGAGACGACAGGGGGCAGGATGAAAAACTGTTTTTT
d_call: TRBD1
clone_size: few
j_call: TRBJ1-4
v_call: TRBV12-3/TRBV12-4

cdr3_aa: CSVGPAKNIQYF
cdr3_nt: TGCAGCGTTGGGCCGGCCAAAAACATTCAGTACTTC
d_call: .
clone_size: few
j_call: TRBJ2-4
v_call: TRBV29-1

cdr3_aa: CASNRRTNTEAFF
cdr3_nt: TGTGCCAGCAACAGGCGTACTAACACTGAAGCTTTCTTT
d_call: .
clone_size: few
j_call: TRBJ1-1
v_call: TRBV6-1

cdr3_aa: CASSGQGFADTQYF
cdr3_nt: TGTGCCAGCAGCGGTCAGGGGTTCGCAGATACGCAGTATTTT
d_call: .
clone_size: .
j_call: TRBJ2-3
v_call: TRBV3-1

cdr3_aa: CASSSDRGPPYLYGYTF
cdr3_nt: TGCGCCAGCAGCTCAGACAGGGGGCCGCCTTACCTCTATGGCTACACCTTC
d_call: TRBD1
clone_size: .
j_call: TRBJ1-2
v_call: TRBV5-1

cdr3_aa: CATSEAGGSYEQYF
cdr3_nt: TGTGCCACCTCGGAAGCAGGGGGCTCCTACGAGCAGTACTTC
d_call: TRBD1
clone_size: few
j_call: TRBJ2-7
v_call: TRBV24-1

cdr3_aa: CASGLGGRVLSNQPQHF
cdr3_nt: TGTGCTAGTGGTTTGGGCGGGCGGGTTTTGAGCAATCAGCCCCAGCATTTT
d_call: .
clone_size: few
j_call: TRBJ1-5
v_call: TRBV12-5

cdr3_aa: CASSQLRGSSYEQYF
cdr3_nt: TGTGCCAGCAGTCAACTCAGGGGCAGCTCCTACGAGCAGTACTTC
d_call: .
clone_size: few
j_call: TRBJ2-7
v_call: TRBV6-1

cdr3_aa: CSVLDRLLSGANVLTF
cdr3_nt: TGCAGCGTTTTGGACAGGTTATTATCTGGGGCCAACGTCCTGACTTTC
d_call: TRBD1
clone_size: few
j_call: TRBJ2-6
v_call: TRBV29-1

cdr3_aa: CASSPPLRVTEAFF
cdr3_nt: TGTGCCAGCTCACCACCGCTCAGGGTGACTGAAGCTTTCTTT
d_call: .
clone_size: .
j_call: TRBJ1-1
v_call: TRBV18

cdr3_aa: CAISEESRGNTEAFF
cdr3_nt: TGTGCCATCAGTGAGGAGAGCAGGGGGAACACTGAAGCTTTCTTT
d_call: .
clone_size: .
j_call: TRBJ1-1
v_call: TRBV10-3

cdr3_aa: CASSLGTVAYRYTF
cdr3_nt: TGTGCCAGCAGCCTGGGGACAGTCGCCTATCGCTACACCTTC
d_call: TRBD1
clone_size: .
j_call: TRBJ1-2
v_call: TRBV5-6

cdr3_aa: CASRERGELFF
cdr3_nt: TGTGCCAGCAGAGAGAGAGGGGAGCTGTTTTTT
d_call: .
clone_size: many
j_call: TRBJ2-2
v_call: TRBV2

cdr3_aa: CASSRGGPKFF
cdr3_nt: TGCGCCAGCAGTAGAGGGGGGCCGAAGTTCTTC
d_call: .
clone_size: .
j_call: TRBJ2-1
v_call: TRBV10-2

cdr3_aa: CASSPDEQYF
cdr3_nt: TGTGCCAGCAGTCCAGACGAGCAGTACTTC
d_call: .
clone_size: few
j_call: TRBJ2-7
v_call: TRBV2

cdr3_aa: CATGLAGEETQYF
cdr3_nt: TGTGCCACCGGACTAGCGGGCGAAGAGACCCAGTACTTC
d_call: TRBD2
clone_size: few
j_call: TRBJ2-5
v_call: TRBV27

cdr3_aa: CATSFLSGSNTGELFF
cdr3_nt: TGTGCCACCTCTTTCCTTAGCGGTTCGAACACCGGGGAGCTGTTTTTT
d_call: .
clone_size: .
j_call: TRBJ2-2
v_call: TRBV2

cdr3_aa: CSVEGEGTNTEAFF
cdr3_nt: TGCAGCGTGGAGGGCGAGGGGACGAACACTGAAGCTTTCTTT
d_call: .
clone_size: few
j_call: TRBJ1-1
v_call: TRBV29-1

cdr3_aa: CASSQDSVGTYNEQFF
cdr3_nt: TGCGCCAGCAGCCAAGATTCCGTAGGGACGTACAATGAGCAGTTCTTC
d_call: .
clone_size: few
j_call: TRBJ2-1
v_call: TRBV4-1

cdr3_aa: CASSPGGHNNEQFF
cdr3_nt: TGTGCCAGCAGCCCGGGGGGGCATAATAATGAGCAGTTCTTC
d_call: TRBD2
clone_size: few
j_call: TRBJ2-1
v_call: TRBV7-9

cdr3_aa: CASSQSGPGSEQFF
cdr3_nt: TGCGCCAGCAGCCAATCGGGGCCCGGTAGTGAGCAGTTCTTC
d_call: .
clone_size: few
j_call: TRBJ2-1
v_call: TRBV4-1

cdr3_aa: CASSLGTAGSTDTQYF
cdr3_nt: TGTGCCAGCAGCTTAGGGACAGCGGGGAGCACAGATACGCAGTATTTT
d_call: .
clone_size: .
j_call: TRBJ2-3
v_call: TRBV7-6

cdr3_aa: CASSQPPGQGAGEQFF
cdr3_nt: TGTGCCAGCAGCCAGCCTCCGGGACAGGGGGCAGGTGAGCAGTTCTTC
d_call: TRBD1
clone_size: .
j_call: TRBJ2-1
v_call: TRBV4-2

cdr3_aa: CASSQVGQGRQNEQFF
cdr3_nt: TGTGCCAGCAGCCAAGTTGGGCAGGGGAGGCAAAATGAGCAGTTCTTC
d_call: .
clone_size: .
j_call: TRBJ2-1
v_call: TRBV3-1

cdr3_aa: CSVDQGTGAYEQYF
cdr3_nt: TGCAGCGTTGATCAGGGGACAGGGGCCTACGAGCAGTACTTC
d_call: TRBD1
clone_size: .
j_call: TRBJ2-7
v_call: TRBV29-1

cdr3_aa: CASSLGGGEQPQHF
cdr3_nt: TGCGCCAGCAGCTTGGGAGGGGGCGAGCAGCCCCAGCATTTT
d_call: TRBD1
clone_size: .
j_call: TRBJ1-5
v_call: TRBV5-1

cdr3_aa: CASALGGWPDSSNTEAFF
cdr3_nt: TGTGCCAGCGCCCTTGGCGGATGGCCGGACAGTTCTAACACTGAAGCTTTCTTT
d_call: .
clone_size: few
j_call: TRBJ1-1
v_call: TRBV7-8

cdr3_aa: CSAPRGAINEQFF
cdr3_nt: TGCAGTGCCCCGCGCGGGGCTATCAATGAGCAGTTCTTC
d_call: .
clone_size: few
j_call: TRBJ2-1
v_call: TRBV20-1

cdr3_aa: CASSPGQGAEKLFF
cdr3_nt: TGTGCCAGCAGCCCTGGACAGGGGGCGGAAAAACTGTTTTTT
d_call: TRBD1
clone_size: many
j_call: TRBJ1-4
v_call: TRBV11-2

cdr3_aa: CASSPQGTGPMGEQYF
cdr3_nt: TGTGCCAGCAGCCCTCAAGGGACAGGTCCCATGGGGGAGCAGTACTTC
d_call: TRBD1
clone_size: few
j_call: TRBJ2-7
v_call: TRBV9

cdr3_aa: CASSDQGHGTEAFF
cdr3_nt: TGTGCCAGCAGTGACCAGGGGCACGGCACTGAAGCTTTCTTT
d_call: .
clone_size: .
j_call: TRBJ1-1
v_call: TRBV2

cdr3_aa: CASIQGGLVEAFF
cdr3_nt: TGTGCCAGCATCCAGGGAGGGTTGGTTGAAGCTTTCTTT
d_call: .
clone_size: .
j_call: TRBJ1-1
v_call: TRBV7-9

cdr3_aa: CASRIQQGANTEAFF
cdr3_nt: TGTGCCAGCAGAATTCAACAGGGGGCGAACACTGAAGCTTTCTTT
d_call: TRBD1
clone_size: many
j_call: TRBJ1-1
v_call: TRBV6-1

cdr3_aa: CATLLEREAGQLYYEQYF
cdr3_nt: TGTGCCACCCTTCTGGAGCGGGAGGCCGGGCAGCTATACTACGAGCAGTACTTC
d_call: TRBD2
clone_size: .
j_call: TRBJ2-7
v_call: TRBV24-1

cdr3_aa: CASSHGVQLPYGYTF
cdr3_nt: TGTGCCAGCTCACACGGAGTGCAGTTACCCTATGGCTACACCTTC
d_call: .
clone_size: .
j_call: TRBJ1-2
v_call: TRBV18

cdr3_aa: CASSAGGTLETQYF
cdr3_nt: TGTGCCAGCAGTGCAGGGGGAACTCTGGAGACCCAGTACTTC
d_call: TRBD1
clone_size: .
j_call: TRBJ2-5
v_call: TRBV6-1

cdr3_aa: CASSQVHSYEQYF
cdr3_nt: TGCGCCAGCAGCCAAGTACACTCCTACGAGCAGTACTTC
d_call: .
clone_size: .
j_call: TRBJ2-7
v_call: TRBV4-1

cdr3_aa: CASSPSGTGGSGELFF
cdr3_nt: TGTGCCAGCTCACCCTCCGGGACAGGGGGGTCCGGGGAGCTGTTTTTT
d_call: TRBD1
clone_size: few
j_call: TRBJ2-2
v_call: TRBV11-2